Below, one T cell receptor beta chain is given with its context. This sample stems from a study of blood T cell repertoires in COVID-19. Whole-study context: The origin of the acute and convalescent COVID-19 samples was the United States, Italy and Spain. T cells, B-cell-depleted T cells, or PBMCs supplied cDNA or gDNA.

Followed longitudinally, the Seattle patients had been enrolled during active infection. V shed 2 bases, J shed 0 bases, and the junction held 10 bases outside the gene matches. Germline V CDR1 and CDR2: GTSNPN, SVGIG (reference sequence). This CDR3 region has 18 residues. Per the original data handling: The assay estimated nucleated cells by amplifying reference gene primers. Profiled with immunoSEQ multiplex PCR; TCRdb holds only in-frame clones, not every one. That table supplies the V and J calls and clone size; D and trimming were determined from the DNA. The data hold a few hundred thousand clones, with around 87% observed a single time.

The chain uses TRBV30 and TRBJ2-1; 10 bases align to TRBD2. This TCR came from a woman in her thirties with COVID-19, enrolled during active disease. The sample consisted of peripheral blood. CDR3 in DNA: TGTGCCTGGAGTCCGGCTAGCGGGAGTGGGGGCTCCTACAATGAGCAGTTCTTC. This codes for CAWSPASGSGGSYNEQFF. Together with reference TRBV30 and TRBJ2-1, the CDR3 gives the full variable domain: SQTIHQWPATLVQPVGSPLSLECTVEGTSNPNLYWYRQAAGRGLQLLFYSVGIGQISSEVPQNLSASRPQDRQFILSSKKLLLSDSGFYLCAWSPASGSGGSYNEQFFGPGTRLTVL.